This is a list of T cell receptor beta chains from one sample in a study of T-cell reconstitution after alpha-beta-depleted transplantation in children. TCRdb reprocessed the PCR reads with MiXCR, giving one entry per CDR3 protein. The table has roughly 280,000 distinct CDR3 sequences, around a tenth seen once. Sequenced here: peripheral blood, sampled 180 days after TCRalphabeta/CD19-depleted stem cell transplant. The receptors shown here come from a male patient aged 2-10 years who had a stem cell transplant for chronic granulomatous disease, so the T cells may come from the graft donor. CDR3s leave out the opening cysteine and the closing phenylalanine or tryptophan. Each record gives: CDR3 protein, J gene, V gene.

CDR3aa: SVEGLAGTAQY
j_gene: TRBJ2-7
v_gene: TRBV29-1

CDR3aa: ASSLRQGLEAF
j_gene: TRBJ1-1
v_gene: TRBV7-2

CDR3aa: ASSQVGTSGYSYEQY
j_gene: TRBJ2-7
v_gene: TRBV7-2

CDR3aa: ASSPIAGGPYNEQF
j_gene: TRBJ2-1
v_gene: TRBV12-3/TRBV12-4

CDR3aa: SARVLEETQY
j_gene: TRBJ2-5
v_gene: TRBV20-1

CDR3aa: ASSARTLRGELF
j_gene: TRBJ2-2
v_gene: TRBV12-3/TRBV12-4

CDR3aa: ATSRGGTGMYNEQF
j_gene: TRBJ2-1
v_gene: TRBV15

CDR3aa: SVGGQMNQETQY
j_gene: TRBJ2-5
v_gene: TRBV29-1

CDR3aa: ASQAWASGNEQF
j_gene: TRBJ2-1
v_gene: TRBV18

CDR3aa: ASSRVLAVHEQY
j_gene: TRBJ2-7
v_gene: TRBV7-2

CDR3aa: ASSPKMGRSAEAF
j_gene: TRBJ1-1
v_gene: TRBV14

CDR3aa: ASNPRVYGNTIY
j_gene: TRBJ1-3
v_gene: TRBV2

CDR3aa: ASSTLGLAGADTQY
j_gene: TRBJ2-3
v_gene: TRBV19

CDR3aa: ASSFRRWDEQF
j_gene: TRBJ2-1
v_gene: TRBV27

CDR3aa: SAPLSTSFYEQY
j_gene: TRBJ2-7
v_gene: TRBV20-1

CDR3aa: ASSSLSGGTYNEQF
j_gene: TRBJ2-1
v_gene: TRBV12-3/TRBV12-4

CDR3aa: ASSLGLGPGNEQF
j_gene: TRBJ2-1
v_gene: TRBV9

CDR3aa: ASSPQGAGYEQY
j_gene: TRBJ2-7
v_gene: TRBV11-3